These 29 T cell receptor beta chains share one sample of origin, sequenced in a study of blood T cell repertoires in COVID-19. Libraries were prepared by immunoSEQ multiplex PCR; TCRdb keeps only in-frame clonotypes and omits some of them. The sample lists 300,000 to 350,000 clones; 85% to 90% were seen once. Sequenced material: PBMCs or T cells enriched from blood (not recorded which). The receptors shown here come from a woman aged 18-30 years with acute COVID-19.

V is TRBV29-1 and J is TRBJ2-7; 9 nucleotides agree with TRBD1. Per the germline V gene, CDR1 is SQVTM and CDR2 is ANQGSEA. J was trimmed by 3 bases and V by 8 bases; bases with no gene match: 8. This CDR3 spans 13 amino acids. In DNA, the CDR3 is TGCAGCTTAAGGACAGGGGAGAACTACGAGCAGTACTTC. Amino acids: CSLRTGENYEQYF.

This sequence joins TRBV16 and TRBJ2-3, with TRBD2 matching 9 bases. Germline CDR1 reads KGHSY; CDR2 reads FQNENV. CDR3 length: 15 amino acids. V trimming: 0 bases; J trimming: 5 bases; junction bases outside the gene matches: 3. The CDR3 DNA is TGTGCCAGCAGCCAATCCTGGACTAGCGAAGATACGCAGTATTTT. This gives the protein CASSQSWTSEDTQYF.

The gene calls are TRBV27 and TRBJ1-2, with TRBD1 identical over 8 bases. Germline CDR1 and CDR2: MNHEY and SMNVEV (reference sequence). The CDR3 is 15 amino acids. V was clipped by 6 bases and J by 0 bases; unmatched bases: 6. Here the CDR3 DNA reads TGTGCCAGCAGGGCCGGACAGGGCCCTAACTATGGCTACACCTTC. Amino acids: CASRAGQGPNYGYTF.

The chain couples TRBV14 to TRBJ1-4, with a possible D match to TRBD1 (5 bases). The CDR3 runs to 16 residues. Germline V gene data show CDR1 as SGHDN and CDR2 as FVKESK. The germline V and J ends were trimmed by 1 base and 7 bases, with 16 bases remaining between them. Here the CDR3 reads CASSQGLRGEGEKLFF. The CDR3 DNA sequence: TGTGCCAGCAGCCAAGGCCTGCGGGGGGAGGGTGAAAAACTGTTTTTT.

The chain is built from TRBV5-1 and TRBJ2-7; a possible D gene is TRBD1 (7 bases). Germline V gene lookup returns CDR1 SGHRS and CDR2 YFSETQ. V lost 4 bases, J lost 3 bases, and 11 bases lay in between. This CDR3 has 13 residues. The CDR3 region is CASSLQGGYEQYF. CDR3 DNA sequence: TGCGCCAGCAGCCTCCAGGGGGGCTACGAGCAGTACTTC.

This chain connects TRBV19 to TRBJ2-2; 8 positions agree with TRBD1. Germline CDR1 is LNHDA and CDR2 is SQIVND (reference sequence). V lost 7 bases and J lost 4; bases outside the gene matches: 5. The CDR3 extends over 14 amino acids. The CDR3 DNA reads TGTGCCAGTAAGCGCAGGGGGCCCACCGGGGAGCTGTTTTTT. This encodes CASKRRGPTGELFF.

The sample holds a few counts of this clone. V is TRBV29-1 and J is TRBJ1-1; TRBD1 agrees at 7 bases. V dropped 7 bases and J dropped 3; count of bases not matched to a gene: 11. The CDR3 is 14 amino acids. CDR1 SQVTM and CDR2 ANQGSEA come from the germline V gene. Written as DNA, the CDR3 is TGCAGCGCCGGGAGGGGGCGCCTTCACACTGAAGCTTTCTTT. Translation gives CSAGRGRLHTEAFF.

The chain combines TRBV3-1 (or the pseudogene TRBV3-2) with TRBJ1-6; TRBD1 aligns across 11 bases. Germline loops: CDR1 LGHDT, CDR2 YNNKEL (reference sequence). The CDR3 runs to 15 residues. V trimming: 4 bases; J trimming: 14 bases; junction bases outside the gene matches: 10. This CDR3 is CASSLYRTGGGTLHF. Written as DNA, the CDR3 is TGTGCCAGCAGCCTATATAGGACAGGGGGCGGGACCCTCCACTTT.

V is TRBV2 and J is TRBJ2-3; no firm D call. Looked up from germline, CDR1 is SNHLY and CDR2 is FYNNEI. This CDR3 comprises 13 residues. V lost 6 bases and J lost 2, with 9 bases in between. In nucleotides, the CDR3 is TGTGCCAGCAGGCGACAAACCACAGATACGCAGTATTTT. Its protein product is CASRRQTTDTQYF.

This sequence joins TRBV19 and TRBJ2-2, with a tentative D call TRBD2 (8 bases). The CDR3 is made up of 16 amino acids. With 7 bases removed from V and 6 bases from J, the gap between germline ends came to 21 bases. Germline-derived CDR1 and CDR2 are LNHDA and SQIVND (reference sequence). The CDR3 is CASTQGVAGLPGELFF. The CDR3 region has the DNA TGTGCCAGTACTCAGGGGGTAGCGGGACTTCCCGGGGAGCTGTTTTTT.

The J gene is TRBJ2-1, the V gene TRBV7-6, with 9 positions matching TRBD2. Germline V gene data show CDR1 as SGHVS and CDR2 as FNYEAQ. Germline trimming cut 3 bases from V and 9 bases from J; bases unmatched to any gene: 9. The CDR3 has 15 amino acids. The CDR3 loop is CASSLLAGATSEQFF. The CDR3 DNA reads as TGTGCCAGCAGCTTGTTAGCGGGAGCTACGAGTGAGCAGTTCTTC.

J is TRBJ1-2 and V is TRBV28, with TRBD1 as a possible D gene (6 bases). CDR3 length equals 16 residues. Germline V CDR1 and CDR2: MDHEN, SYDVKM. Trimming shortened V by 4 bases and J by 5 bases, and 20 bases separated the two germline ends. The CDR3 region has the DNA TGTGCCAGCAGTTCCTACGGGGGGCCTACTGAGTATGGCTACACCTTC. Its protein product is CASSSYGGPTEYGYTF.

This clone was picked up one time. This chain uses TRBV28 with TRBJ2-5, with 11 bases aligning to TRBD2. CDR1 and CDR2 (germline): MDHEN, SYDVKM. The CDR3 sequence is 14 residues long. Trimming took 5 bases from V and 5 from J; bases not matched to a gene: 4. The DNA for the CDR3 is TGTGCCAGCAGTAGTAGCGGGAGGGACGAGACCCAGTACTTC. Translating it yields CASSSSGRDETQYF.

The chain combines TRBV9 with TRBJ1-5, with D maybe TRBD1 (6 bases). V dropped 3 bases and J dropped 6 bases, with 10 bases sitting between them. Germline loops: CDR1 SGDLS, CDR2 YYNGEE. The CDR3 has 13 amino acids. The CDR3 here is CASSAGESQPQHF. DNA of the CDR3: TGTGCCAGCAGCGCAGGGGAAAGTCAGCCCCAGCATTTT.

The J gene is TRBJ2-5, the V gene TRBV7-3; 7 positions match TRBD2. The germline V gene has CDR1 SGHTA and CDR2 FQGTGA. The junction had 3 bases not matched to a gene; V was cut back by 2 bases and J by 3 bases. The CDR3 runs 14 residues. The chain's CDR3 is CASSLWGGKETQYF. DNA of the CDR3: TGTGCCAGCAGCTTATGGGGAGGGAAAGAGACCCAGTACTTC.

This chain connects TRBV11-3 to TRBJ2-7; D is unclear. The length of the CDR3 is 15 residues. Trimming removed 2 bases at V and 2 bases at J, with 13 bases between. Germline V CDR1 and CDR2: SGHNT, YENEEA. CDR3 coding DNA: TGTGCCAGCAGCTTAAGGATCGGCGAGGCCTACGAGCAGTACTTC. It codes for CASSLRIGEAYEQYF.

The CDR3 DNA reads as TGTGCCAGCAGTCTCCATTCGGACGGGACTAGGGGCTACACCTTC. Amino acids: CASSLHSDGTRGYTF. The chain carries TRBV27 and TRBJ1-2, with D perhaps TRBD1 (5 bases). The CDR3 runs to 15 residues. CDR1 MNHEY and CDR2 SMNVEV come from the germline V gene (reference sequence). Trimming cost V 5 bases and J 8 bases, with 21 bases left between them.

This chain joins TRBV28 and TRBJ2-6; D gene uncertain. The CDR3 consists of 15 residues. With 6 bases removed from V and 0 bases from J, the gap between germline ends came to 9 bases. The germline V gene has CDR1 MDHEN and CDR2 SYDVKM. The CDR3, as DNA: TGTGCCAGCAGCCGAGCTGACTCTGGGGCCAACGTCCTGACTTTC. Encoded protein: CASSRADSGANVLTF. The whole variable domain, remainder taken from reference TRBV28 and TRBJ2-6, is DVKVTQSSRYLVKRTGEKVFLECVQDMDHENMFWYRQDPGLGLRLIYFSYDVKMKEKGDIPEGYSVSREKKERFSLILESASTNQTSMYLCASSRADSGANVLTFGAGSRLTVL.

This clone appeared a single time. The V gene is TRBV5-6, the J gene TRBJ1-6; D is perhaps TRBD1 (5 bases). Germline assignment: CDR1 SGHDT and CDR2 YYEEEE. The CDR3 length is 15 residues. Trimming left V 2 bases short and J 7 bases short, with 13 bases between. The CDR3 nucleotides are TGTGCCAGCAGCTTAGGACAACAAGTAAATTCACCCCTCCACTTT. Its translation: CASSLGQQVNSPLHF.

The V call is TRBV30, the J call TRBJ1-5; no definite D call. Trimming stripped 2 bases from V and 5 bases from J, with 16 bases between. Germline CDR1 reads GTSNPN; CDR2 reads SVGIG (reference sequence). The length of the CDR3 is 15 residues. The CDR3 DNA is TGTGCCTGGAGTTCCCCCGGGTCAGCTCATCAGCCCCAGCATTTT. Translation gives CAWSSPGSAHQPQHF. Based on the CDR3 plus reference TRBV30 and TRBJ1-5, the full variable domain is SQTIHQWPATLVQPVGSPLSLECTVEGTSNPNLYWYRQAAGRGLQLLFYSVGIGQISSEVPQNLSASRPQDRQFILSSKKLLLSDSGFYLCAWSSPGSAHQPQHFGDGTRLSIL.

The V gene is TRBV10-3, the J gene TRBJ1-5; D is unclear. The CDR3 sequence is 14 residues long. V shed 3 bases and J shed 11 bases, with 17 bases lying between them. Germline V gene sequence: CDR1 ENHRY, CDR2 SYGVKD. The CDR3 DNA reads TGTGCCATCAGTGAACAACGGAGCCCCTCGTCCCAGCATTTT. This translates into CAISEQRSPSSQHF.

V usage is TRBV28 and J usage is TRBJ2-1, with 14 nucleotides matching TRBD2. Germline values: CDR1 MDHEN, CDR2 SYDVKM. V shed 6 bases and J 2 bases; nucleotides not matched to a gene: 6. The CDR3 is made up of 17 amino acids. The CDR3 region is CASRGLAGVGTYNEQFF. The CDR3 region has the DNA TGTGCCAGCAGGGGACTAGCGGGAGTGGGCACCTACAATGAGCAGTTCTTC.

The chain couples TRBV6-5 to TRBJ1-2; the D is unclear. The germline V and J ends were trimmed by 6 bases and 6 bases, with 8 bases remaining between them. This CDR3 has 11 residues. Germline CDR1 is MNHEY and CDR2 is SVGAGI. The CDR3 is CASRSPDGYTF. The CDR3 DNA follows: TGTGCCAGCAGATCCCCAGATGGCTACACCTTC.

This chain connects TRBV28 to TRBJ1-1, with 7 bases fitting TRBD1. From germline, CDR1 is MDHEN and CDR2 SYDVKM. V lost 2 bases, J lost 6 bases, and 9 bases stayed unmatched. CDR3 size: 15 residues. CDR3 loop: CASSLRGRGAPEAFF. In nucleotides, the CDR3 is TGTGCCAGCAGTTTACGGGGCAGGGGGGCTCCTGAAGCTTTCTTT.

The rearrangement joins TRBV29-1 to TRBJ2-1; D is unresolved. Germline assignment: CDR1 SQVTM and CDR2 ANQGSEA. This CDR3 region has 12 residues. V was pared by 3 bases and J by 5 bases, with 8 bases between. The CDR3 DNA reads as TGCAGCGTTGATGGGCACGACAATGAGCAGTTCTTC. Translating it yields CSVDGHDNEQFF.

The rearrangement links TRBV28 to TRBJ1-3, with no clear D. Germline V lookup: CDR1 MDHEN, CDR2 SYDVKM. The CDR3 has 14 residues. The V end lost 5 bases, the J end lost 0 bases, and 8 bases lay between the germline ends. In DNA form, the CDR3 reads TGTGCCAGCAGTCCCCCTAGCTCTGGAAACACCATATATTTT. It specifies CASSPPSSGNTIYF.

This clone was counted a few times. CDR3 sequence: CASSSGVAEAFF. The CDR3 DNA reads as TGCGCCAGCAGCTCCGGGGTGGCTGAAGCTTTCTTT. V gene TRBV5-1 combines with J gene TRBJ1-1; D ambiguous. This CDR3 is built from 12 residues. CDR1 is SGHRS, CDR2 YFSETQ, per germline. V was cut by 3 bases and J by 6 bases, with 9 bases left in between.

The rearrangement uses TRBV12-5 and TRBJ2-7; D is ambiguous. Between the trimmed V and J ends, which lost 0 bases and 6 bases, there was a span of 12 bases. Germline V lookup: CDR1 LGHNT, CDR2 FRNRAP. CDR3 length: 14 residues. CDR3 sequence reads: CASGLVKTVSEQYF. The CDR3 DNA follows: TGTGCTAGTGGTTTGGTAAAAACCGTGAGCGAGCAGTACTTC.

The chain uses TRBV6-1 and TRBJ2-7; D is ambiguous. Trimming cost V 3 bases and J 5 bases, with 11 bases left between them. From germline, CDR1 is MNHNS and CDR2 SASEGT. This CDR3 comprises 13 residues. The CDR3 sequence is CASSDSNTHEQYF. DNA of the CDR3: TGTGCCAGCAGTGATTCGAACACCCACGAGCAGTACTTC.